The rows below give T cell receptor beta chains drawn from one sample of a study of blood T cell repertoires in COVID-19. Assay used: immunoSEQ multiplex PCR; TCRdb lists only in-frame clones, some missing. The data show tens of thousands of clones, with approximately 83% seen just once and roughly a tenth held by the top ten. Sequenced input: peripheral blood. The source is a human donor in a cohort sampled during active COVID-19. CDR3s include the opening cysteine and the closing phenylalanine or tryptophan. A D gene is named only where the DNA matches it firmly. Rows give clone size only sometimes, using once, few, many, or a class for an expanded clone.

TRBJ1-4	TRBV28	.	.	TGTGCCAGCAGTCCGGGGGGGCAGTATAATGAAAAACTGTTTTTT	CASSPGGQYNEKLFF
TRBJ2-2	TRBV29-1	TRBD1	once	TGCAGCGTCCGAGAGGGGGGACAGGGGTATCCCGGGGAGCTGTTTTTT	CSVREGGQGYPGELFF
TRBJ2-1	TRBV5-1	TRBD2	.	TGCGCCAGCAGCTTGCCTAGCGGGCCTAACAATGAGCAGTTCTTC	CASSLPSGPNNEQFF
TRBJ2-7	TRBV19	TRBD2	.	TGTGCCAGTAGTATAATGAGGACTAGCGAGCAGTACTTC	CASSIMRTSEQYF
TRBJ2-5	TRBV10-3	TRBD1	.	TGTGCCATCAGTGGGGGCTTGGGGACAGGGGTGGAGACCCAGTACTTC	CAISGGLGTGVETQYF
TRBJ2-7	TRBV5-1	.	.	TGCGCCAGCAGCCTCGGAGGGACTCTCTCTTACGAGCAGTACTTC	CASSLGGTLSYEQYF
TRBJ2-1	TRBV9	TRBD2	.	TGTGCCAGCAGCGTAGGACTAGCGGGAGTCTATGAGCAGTTCTTC	CASSVGLAGVYEQFF
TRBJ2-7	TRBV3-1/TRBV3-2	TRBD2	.	TGTGCCAGCAGCCCTCTAGCGGGAGGCGAGCAGTACTTC	CASSPLAGGEQYF
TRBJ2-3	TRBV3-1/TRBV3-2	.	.	TGTGCCAGCAGCCAAGTTAGGGGTGCAGATACGCAGTATTTT	CASSQVRGADTQYF
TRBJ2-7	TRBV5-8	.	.	TGTGCCAGCAGCCGGTTGAATACCTACGAGCAGTACTTC	CASSRLNTYEQYF
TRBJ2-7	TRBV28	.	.	TGTGCCAGCAGTTTGGCCAGGGCCTACGAGCAGTACTTC	CASSLARAYEQYF
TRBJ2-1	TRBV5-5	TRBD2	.	TGTGCCAGCAGCGGGAGGGAGTTCTTC	CASSGREFF
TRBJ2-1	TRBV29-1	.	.	TGCAGCGTTGAAGATCCGGACGGGAGCTCCTACAATGAGCAGTTCTTC	CSVEDPDGSSYNEQFF
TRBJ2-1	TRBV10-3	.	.	TGTGCCATCAGTCTACAGGGACTACTAGCACCGTCCAATGAGCAGTTCTTC	CAISLQGLLAPSNEQFF
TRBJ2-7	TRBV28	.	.	TGTGCCAGCAGTCGCCCAGGGGTGGGGCAGTACTTC	CASSRPGVGQYF
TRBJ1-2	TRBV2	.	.	TGTGCCAGCAGTGGCGGGCAGTATGGCTACACCTTC	CASSGGQYGYTF
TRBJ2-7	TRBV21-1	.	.	TGTGCCAGCAGCAACAACTGGGGCGACTACGAGCAGTACTTC	CASSNNWGDYEQYF
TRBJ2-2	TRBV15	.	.	TGTGCCACCAGCAGCCCCCATCAGTCCTACACCGGGGAGCTGTTTTTT	CATSSPHQSYTGELFF
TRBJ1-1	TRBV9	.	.	TGTGCCAGCAGCCCATCCGTTCGGGGAACGAACACTGAAGCTTTCTTT	CASSPSVRGTNTEAFF
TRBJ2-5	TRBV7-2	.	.	TGTGCCAGCAGCTTAGGAGCCCCCCGTGGCCAAGAGACCCAGTACTTC	CASSLGAPRGQETQYF
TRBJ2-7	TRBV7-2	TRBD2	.	TGTGCCAGCAGCCGTCAAAGCGGGGGAACCTACGAGCAGTACTTC	CASSRQSGGTYEQYF
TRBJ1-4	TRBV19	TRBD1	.	TGTGCCAGTAGTTCTACAGGGGCGGCTGAAAAACTGTTTTTT	CASSSTGAAEKLFF
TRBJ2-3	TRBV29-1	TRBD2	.	TGCAGCGGTGGACTAGCGGGATATTCAGCTCAGGGAAATACGCAGTATTTT	CSGGLAGYSAQGNTQYF
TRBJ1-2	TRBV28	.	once	TGTGCCAGCCTTAGCAGCTATGGCTACACCTTC	CASLSSYGYTF
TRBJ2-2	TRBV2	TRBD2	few	TGTGCCAGCAGTGGAGTCGGCGGGAGTAGGACCGGGGAGCTGTTTTTT	CASSGVGGSRTGELFF
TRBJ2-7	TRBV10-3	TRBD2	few	TGTGCCATCAGAGGTGAGGCGGGAGGGGGTAGAAACGAGCAGTACTTC	CAIRGEAGGGRNEQYF
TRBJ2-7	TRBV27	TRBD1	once	TGTGCCAGCAGTTTATTGAGGGGGCAAGGTTTGTACGAGCAGTACTTC	CASSLLRGQGLYEQYF
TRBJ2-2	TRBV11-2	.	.	TGTGCCAGCAGGCACCCGGGACTCGGGAGCGGGGAGCTGTTTTTT	CASRHPGLGSGELFF
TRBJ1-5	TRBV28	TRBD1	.	TGTGCCACCAGGACAGGGTTCGGCGTCGTGGGCAATCAGCCCCAGCATTTT	CATRTGFGVVGNQPQHF
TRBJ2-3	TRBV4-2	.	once	TGTGCCAGCAGCCAAGATCGTTTCACAGATACGCAGTATTTT	CASSQDRFTDTQYF
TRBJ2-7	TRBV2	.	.	TGTGCCAGCGGGCGGACAGTTTACGAGCAGTACTTC	CASGRTVYEQYF
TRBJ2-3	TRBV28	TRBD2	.	TGTGCCAGCAGCCTCGGGGGGGGTACAGATACGCAGTATTTT	CASSLGGGTDTQYF
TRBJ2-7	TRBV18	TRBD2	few	TGTGCCAGCTCACCCCTTACGGGGGGGAGCTCCTACGAGCAGTACTTC	CASSPLTGGSSYEQYF
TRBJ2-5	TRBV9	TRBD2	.	TGTGCCAGCAGCGTAGCTCCTAGCGGGAAGGGGCAAGAGACCCAGTACTTC	CASSVAPSGKGQETQYF
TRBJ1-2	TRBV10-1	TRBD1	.	TGCGCCAGCAGCCAACAGGGGGCTTATGGCTACACCTTC	CASSQQGAYGYTF
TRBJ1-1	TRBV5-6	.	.	TGTGCCAGCAGCTTGCTGATCGGGAAAAGGGGGACTGAAGCTTTCTTT	CASSLLIGKRGTEAFF
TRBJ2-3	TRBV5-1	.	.	TGCGCCAGCACCCTTGGGGGCTCTATCACCTCGGATACGCAGTATTTT	CASTLGGSITSDTQYF
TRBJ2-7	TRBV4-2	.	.	TGTGCCAGCAGCCAAGATCTTAAGGGATCAACTAGGTACGAGCAGTACTTC	CASSQDLKGSTRYEQYF
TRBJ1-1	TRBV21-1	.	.	TGTGCCAGCAGCAGTCGATCGGGACAGATGAACACTGAAGCTTTCTTT	CASSSRSGQMNTEAFF
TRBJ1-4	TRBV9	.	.	TGTGCCAGCAGCGTAGGGCAGGCGACTAATGAAAAACTGTTTTTT	CASSVGQATNEKLFF
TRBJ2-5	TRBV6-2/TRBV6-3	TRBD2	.	TGTGCCAGCAGTTACTCGGGAGGGAGGGCCCGAGAGACCCAGTACTTC	CASSYSGGRARETQYF
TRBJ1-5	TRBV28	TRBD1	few	TGTGCCAGCAGTTTTTCAGGGGGCGCTATGGGCAATCAGCCCCAGCATTTT	CASSFSGGAMGNQPQHF
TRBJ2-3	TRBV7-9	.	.	TGTGCCAGCAGCTTAGCCAGGAGGGAGTTCTACTCTAGCACAGATACGCAGTATTTT	CASSLARREFYSSTDTQYF
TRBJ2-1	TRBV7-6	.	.	TGTGCCAGCAGCTCAAACCCCTCTAACCATGAGCAGTTCTTC	CASSSNPSNHEQFF
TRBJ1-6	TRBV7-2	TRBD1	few	TGTGCCAGCAGCTTAGGCCTCCGGGACAGGGGCGGAAGAAATTCACCCCTCCACTTT	CASSLGLRDRGGRNSPLHF
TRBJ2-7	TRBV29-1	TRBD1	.	TGCAGCGTCCCCGGACAGGGTAGCCTTAACGAGCAGTACTTC	CSVPGQGSLNEQYF
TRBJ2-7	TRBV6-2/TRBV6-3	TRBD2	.	TGTGCCAGCAGTACGGGAGGGTTAGACTCCTACGAGCAGTACTTC	CASSTGGLDSYEQYF
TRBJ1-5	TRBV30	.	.	TGTGCCTGGAGTGGAACAGGATATCAAGGGCCCCAGCATTTT	CAWSGTGYQGPQHF
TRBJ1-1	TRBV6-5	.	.	TGTGCCAGCAGTTACTCGGCCTTCACCTTGAACACTGAAGCTTTCTTT	CASSYSAFTLNTEAFF
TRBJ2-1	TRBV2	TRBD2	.	TGTGCCAGCAGTGTAGCGGGAGTCAGTGAGCAGTTCTTC	CASSVAGVSEQFF
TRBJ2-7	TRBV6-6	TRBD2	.	TGTGCCAACAACTTACGGCTAGCGGGAGAGGGCTACGAGCAGTACTTC	CANNLRLAGEGYEQYF